This T cell receptor beta chain was observed in a study of monozygotic twins with inflammatory bowel disease. This CDR3 contains 15 residues. Looked up from germline, CDR1 is LGHNA and CDR2 is YSLEER. With the 5' RACE reads reprocessed, TCRdb shows one record per CDR3 protein and no DNA. The sample data list over 150,000 distinct CDR3 sequences. This rearrangement joins TRBV4-3 to TRBJ2-5; TCRdb returns TRBD2, unconfirmable since there is no DNA. Sample: blood. The TCR comes from a human donor with ulcerative colitis or Crohn's disease, or a healthy co-twin of an affected twin (not recorded which). The CDR3 spells CASSQGTSGTETQYF.